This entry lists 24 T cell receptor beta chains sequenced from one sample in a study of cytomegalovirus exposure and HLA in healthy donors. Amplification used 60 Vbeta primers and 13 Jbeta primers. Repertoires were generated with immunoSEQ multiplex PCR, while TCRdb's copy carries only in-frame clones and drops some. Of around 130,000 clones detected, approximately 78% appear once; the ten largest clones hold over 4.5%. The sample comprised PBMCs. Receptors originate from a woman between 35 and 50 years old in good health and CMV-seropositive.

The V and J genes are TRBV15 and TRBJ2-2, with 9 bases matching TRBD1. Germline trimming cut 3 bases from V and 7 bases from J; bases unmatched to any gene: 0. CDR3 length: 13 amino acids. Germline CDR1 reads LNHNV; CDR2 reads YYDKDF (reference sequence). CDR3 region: CATSRDRGGELFF. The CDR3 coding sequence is TGTGCCACCAGCAGGGACAGGGGCGGGGAGCTGTTTTTT.

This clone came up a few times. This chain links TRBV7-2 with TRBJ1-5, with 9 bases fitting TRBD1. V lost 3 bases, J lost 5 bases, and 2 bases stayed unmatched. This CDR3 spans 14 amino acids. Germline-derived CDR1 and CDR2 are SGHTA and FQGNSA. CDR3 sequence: CASSFYRGHQPQHF. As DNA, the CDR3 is TGTGCCAGCAGCTTTTACAGGGGGCATCAGCCCCAGCATTTT.

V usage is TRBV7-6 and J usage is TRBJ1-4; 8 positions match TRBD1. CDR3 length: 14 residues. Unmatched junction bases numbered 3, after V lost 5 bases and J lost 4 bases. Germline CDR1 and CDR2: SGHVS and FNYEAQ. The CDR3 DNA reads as TGTGCCAGCAGCCCGGACAGGGATAATGAAAAACTGTTTTTT. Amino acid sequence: CASSPDRDNEKLFF.

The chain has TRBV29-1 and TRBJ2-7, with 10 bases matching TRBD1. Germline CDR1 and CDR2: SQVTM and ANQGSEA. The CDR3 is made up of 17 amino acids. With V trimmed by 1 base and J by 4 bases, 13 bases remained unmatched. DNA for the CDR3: TGCAGCGTTGAAGCGGTTGACCTGGGACAGGGGAGATACGAGCAGTACTTC. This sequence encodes CSVEAVDLGQGRYEQYF.

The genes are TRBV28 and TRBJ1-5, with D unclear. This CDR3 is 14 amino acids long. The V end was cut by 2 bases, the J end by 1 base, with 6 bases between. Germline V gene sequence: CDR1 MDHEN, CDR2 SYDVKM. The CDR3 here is CASSLGQSNQPQHF. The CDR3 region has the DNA TGTGCCAGCAGTTTAGGGCAGAGCAATCAGCCCCAGCATTTT.

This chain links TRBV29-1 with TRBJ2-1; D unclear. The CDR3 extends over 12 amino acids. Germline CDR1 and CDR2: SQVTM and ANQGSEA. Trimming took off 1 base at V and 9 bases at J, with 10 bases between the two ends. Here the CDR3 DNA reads TGCAGCGTTGAAGTGTCAGATATTGAGCAGTTCTTC. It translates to CSVEVSDIEQFF.

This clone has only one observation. The CDR3 DNA follows: TGCGCCAGCAGCTTGGGGACATACAGAAACTATGGCTACACCTTC. This encodes CASSLGTYRNYGYTF. The chain recombines TRBV5-1 with TRBJ1-2; tentatively, D is TRBD1 (5 bases). In germline, CDR1 is SGHRS, CDR2 YFSETQ. Deletions cut 0 bases from V and 2 bases from J, with 11 bases between. This CDR3 region has 15 residues. Together with reference TRBV5-1 and TRBJ1-2, the CDR3 gives the full variable domain: KAGVTQTPRYLIKTRGQQVTLSCSPISGHRSVSWYQQTPGQGLQFLFEYFSETQRNKGNFPGRFSGRQFSNSRSEMNVSTLELGDSALYLCASSLGTYRNYGYTFGSGTRLTVV.

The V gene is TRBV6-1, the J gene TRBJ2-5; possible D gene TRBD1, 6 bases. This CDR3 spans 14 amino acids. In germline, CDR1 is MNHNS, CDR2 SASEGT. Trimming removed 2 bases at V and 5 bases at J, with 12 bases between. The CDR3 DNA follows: TGTGCCAGCAGTGAAATATGGGGGCGGGAGACCCAGTACTTC. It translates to CASSEIWGRETQYF.

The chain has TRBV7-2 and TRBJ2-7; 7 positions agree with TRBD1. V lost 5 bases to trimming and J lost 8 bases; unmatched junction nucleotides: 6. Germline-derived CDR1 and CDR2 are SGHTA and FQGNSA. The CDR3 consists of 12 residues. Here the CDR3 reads CASSPGQEKQYF. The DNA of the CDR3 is TGTGCCAGCAGCCCCGGACAGGAGAAGCAGTACTTC. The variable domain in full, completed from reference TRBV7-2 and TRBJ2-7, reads GAGVSQSPSNKVTEKGKDVELRCDPISGHTALYWYRQSLGQGLEFLIYFQGNSAPDKSGLPSDRFSAERTGGSVSTLTIQRTQQEDSAVYLCASSPGQEKQYFGPGTRLTVT.

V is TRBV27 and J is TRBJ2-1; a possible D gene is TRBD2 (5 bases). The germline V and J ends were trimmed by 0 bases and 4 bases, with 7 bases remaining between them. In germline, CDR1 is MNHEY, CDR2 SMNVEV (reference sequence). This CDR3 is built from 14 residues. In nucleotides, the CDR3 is TGTGCCAGCAGTTTATCGGAGGTATACAATGAGCAGTTCTTC. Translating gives CASSLSEVYNEQFF.

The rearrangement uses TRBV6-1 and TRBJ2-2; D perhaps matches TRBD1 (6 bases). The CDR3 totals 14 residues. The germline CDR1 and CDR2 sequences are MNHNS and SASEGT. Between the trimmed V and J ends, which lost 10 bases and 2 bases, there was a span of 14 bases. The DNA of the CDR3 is TGTGCCACCAAAGGACAGTCCAACACCGGGGAGCTGTTTTTT. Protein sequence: CATKGQSNTGELFF.

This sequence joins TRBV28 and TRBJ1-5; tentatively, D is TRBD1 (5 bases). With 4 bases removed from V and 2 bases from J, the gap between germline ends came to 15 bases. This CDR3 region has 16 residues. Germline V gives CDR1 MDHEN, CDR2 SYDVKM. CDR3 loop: CASSSEQAAGNQPQHF. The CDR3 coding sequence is TGTGCCAGCAGTTCGGAACAGGCGGCGGGCAATCAGCCCCAGCATTTT.

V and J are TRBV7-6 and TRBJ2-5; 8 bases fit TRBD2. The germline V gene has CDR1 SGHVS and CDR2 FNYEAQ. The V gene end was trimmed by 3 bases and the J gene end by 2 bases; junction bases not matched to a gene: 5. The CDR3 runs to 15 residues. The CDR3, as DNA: TGTGCCAGCAGCTTGATGACTAGCGAACAAGAGACCCAGTACTTC. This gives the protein CASSLMTSEQETQYF.

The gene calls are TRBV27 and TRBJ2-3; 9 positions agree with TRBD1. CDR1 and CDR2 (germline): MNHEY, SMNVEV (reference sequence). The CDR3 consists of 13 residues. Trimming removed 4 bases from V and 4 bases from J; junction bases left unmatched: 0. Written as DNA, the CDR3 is TGTGCCAGCAGTTGGACAGGGGCAGATACGCAGTATTTT. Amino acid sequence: CASSWTGADTQYF.

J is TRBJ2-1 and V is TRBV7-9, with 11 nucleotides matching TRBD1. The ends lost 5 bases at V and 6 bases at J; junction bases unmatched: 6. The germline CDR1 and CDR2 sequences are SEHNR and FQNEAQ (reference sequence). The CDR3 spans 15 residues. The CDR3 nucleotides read TGTGCCAGCAGCCTGGGGGGGACAGGGGGCAATGAGCAGTTCTTC. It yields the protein CASSLGGTGGNEQFF.

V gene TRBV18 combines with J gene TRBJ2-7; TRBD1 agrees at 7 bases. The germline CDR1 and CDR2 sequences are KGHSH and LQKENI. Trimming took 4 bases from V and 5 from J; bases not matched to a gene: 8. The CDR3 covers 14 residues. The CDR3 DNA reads TGTGCCAGCTCACTCTCAGACAGGGCCCACGAGCAGTACTTC. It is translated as CASSLSDRAHEQYF.

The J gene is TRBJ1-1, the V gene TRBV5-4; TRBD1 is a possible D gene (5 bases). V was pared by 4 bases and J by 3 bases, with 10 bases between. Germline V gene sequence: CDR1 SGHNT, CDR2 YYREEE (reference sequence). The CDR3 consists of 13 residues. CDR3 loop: CASSTDSHTEAFF. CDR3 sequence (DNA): TGTGCCAGCAGCACCGACAGCCACACTGAAGCTTTCTTT.

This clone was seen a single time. Here the CDR3 reads CASSWVAGGLEADTQYF. For the CDR3, the DNA is TGTGCCAGCAGCTGGGTAGCGGGGGGGCTTGAGGCAGATACGCAGTATTTT. The chain joins TRBV7-8 to TRBJ2-3; 11 nucleotides line up with TRBD2. The CDR3 runs 17 residues. V gave up 4 bases and J gave up 4 bases; unmatched junction bases: 10. The germline V gene encodes CDR1 SGHVS and CDR2 FQNEAQ.

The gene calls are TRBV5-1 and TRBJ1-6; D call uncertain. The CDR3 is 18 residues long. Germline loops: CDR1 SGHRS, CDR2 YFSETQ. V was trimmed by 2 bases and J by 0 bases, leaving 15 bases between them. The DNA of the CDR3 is TGCGCCAGCAGCTTCGAACCGCCCGGGAGCTCCTATAATTCACCCCTCCACTTT. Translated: CASSFEPPGSSYNSPLHF.

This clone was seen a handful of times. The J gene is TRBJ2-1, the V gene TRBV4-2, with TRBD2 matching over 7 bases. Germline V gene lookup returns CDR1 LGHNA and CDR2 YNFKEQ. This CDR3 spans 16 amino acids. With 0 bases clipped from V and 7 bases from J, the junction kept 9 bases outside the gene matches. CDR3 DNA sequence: TGTGCCAGCAGCCAAGAGGCTAGCGGCGAGGAAAATGAGCAGTTCTTC. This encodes CASSQEASGEENEQFF.

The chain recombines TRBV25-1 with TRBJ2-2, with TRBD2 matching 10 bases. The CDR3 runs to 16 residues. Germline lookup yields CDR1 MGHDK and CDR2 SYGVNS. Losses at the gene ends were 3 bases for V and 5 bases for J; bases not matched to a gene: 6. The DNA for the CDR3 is TGTGCCAGCAGTGACCCCGGGACTAGCGTTACCGGGGAGCTGTTTTTT. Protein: CASSDPGTSVTGELFF.

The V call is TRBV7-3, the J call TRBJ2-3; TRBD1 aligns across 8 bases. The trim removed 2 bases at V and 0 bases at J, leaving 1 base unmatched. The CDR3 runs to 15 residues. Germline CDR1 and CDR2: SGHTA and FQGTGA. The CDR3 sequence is CASSLQGASTDTQYF. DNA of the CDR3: TGTGCCAGCAGCTTACAGGGGGCTAGCACAGATACGCAGTATTTT.

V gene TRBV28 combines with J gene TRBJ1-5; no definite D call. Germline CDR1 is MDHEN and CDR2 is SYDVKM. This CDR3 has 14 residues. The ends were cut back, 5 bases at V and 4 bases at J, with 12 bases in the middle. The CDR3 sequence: CASSLGRENQPQHF. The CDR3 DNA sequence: TGTGCCAGCAGTCTGGGCCGGGAGAATCAGCCCCAGCATTTT.

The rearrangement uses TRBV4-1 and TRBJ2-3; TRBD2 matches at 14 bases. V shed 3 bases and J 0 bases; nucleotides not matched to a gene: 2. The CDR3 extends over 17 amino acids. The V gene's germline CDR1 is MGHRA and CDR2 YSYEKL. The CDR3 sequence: CASSQGLAGVSTDTQYF. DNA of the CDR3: TGCGCCAGCAGCCAGGGACTAGCGGGGGTTAGCACAGATACGCAGTATTTT.